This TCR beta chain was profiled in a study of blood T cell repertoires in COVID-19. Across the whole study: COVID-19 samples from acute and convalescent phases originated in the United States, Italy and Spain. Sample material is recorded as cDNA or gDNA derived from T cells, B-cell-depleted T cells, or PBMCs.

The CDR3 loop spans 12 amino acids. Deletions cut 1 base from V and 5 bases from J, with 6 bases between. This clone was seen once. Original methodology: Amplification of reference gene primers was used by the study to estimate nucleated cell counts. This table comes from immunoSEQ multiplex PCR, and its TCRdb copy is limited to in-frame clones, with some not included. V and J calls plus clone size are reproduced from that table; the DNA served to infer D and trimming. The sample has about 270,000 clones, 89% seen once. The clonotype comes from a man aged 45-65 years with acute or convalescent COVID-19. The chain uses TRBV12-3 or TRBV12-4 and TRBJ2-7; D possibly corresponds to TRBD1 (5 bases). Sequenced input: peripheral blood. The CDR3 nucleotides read TGTGCCAGCAGTTTAGGACAGAACGAGCAGTACTTC. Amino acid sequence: CASSLGQNEQYF.